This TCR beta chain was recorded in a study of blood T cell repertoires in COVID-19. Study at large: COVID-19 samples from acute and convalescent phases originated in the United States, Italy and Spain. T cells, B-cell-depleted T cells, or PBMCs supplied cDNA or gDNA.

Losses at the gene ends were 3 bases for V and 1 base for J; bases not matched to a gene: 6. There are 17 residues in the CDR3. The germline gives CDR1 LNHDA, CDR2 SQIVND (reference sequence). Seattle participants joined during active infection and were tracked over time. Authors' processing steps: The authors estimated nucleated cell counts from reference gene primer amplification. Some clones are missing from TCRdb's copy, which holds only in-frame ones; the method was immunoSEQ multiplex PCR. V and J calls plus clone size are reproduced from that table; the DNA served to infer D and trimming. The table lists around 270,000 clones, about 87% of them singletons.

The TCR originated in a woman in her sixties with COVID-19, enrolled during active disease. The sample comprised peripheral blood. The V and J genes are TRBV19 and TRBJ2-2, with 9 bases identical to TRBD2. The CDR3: CASSIHGSGGNTGELFF. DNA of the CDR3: TGTGCCAGTAGTATCCATGGTAGCGGGGGGAACACCGGGGAGCTGTTTTTT.